This TCR beta chain was documented in a study of OX40 agonist ivuxolimab in advanced cancers. Sequenced by immunoSEQ multiplex PCR; TCRdb stores in-frame clones only, minus some. The sample has about 26,000 clones; more than 75% are singletons. The CDR3 extends over 15 amino acids. Looked up from germline, CDR1 is SGDLS and CDR2 is YYNGEE. V dropped 4 bases and J dropped 8 bases, with 18 bases sitting between them. The chain joins TRBV9 to TRBJ1-4; D remains ambiguous. This receptor was taken from an adult with an advanced solid tumor such as melanoma, head and neck, liver or kidney cancer. Material: CD4+ or CD8+ T cells sorted from blood, obtained in a trial of the OX40 agonist ivuxolimab. The CDR3 region has the DNA TGTGCCAGCAGCATCGGAGGAAGCGAGTCCGAAAAACTGTTTTTT. Translating it yields CASSIGGSESEKLFF.